The present T cell receptor (beta chain) was sequenced within a study of type 1 and type 2 diabetes patients. Study summary: From PBMCs, CD4+ and CD8+ T cells were isolated by magnetic microbeads.

CDR1 is LNHNV, CDR2 YYDKDF, per germline (reference sequence). The CDR3 is 15 residues long. With 0 bases removed from V and 5 bases from J, the gap between germline ends came to 13 bases. This clonotype showed up just a few times. A much bigger clone sits one base away, suggesting this may be a read error. Amplification started from genomic DNA. The TCR beta CDR3 region was amplified using 30 forward and 13 reverse primers. TCRdb used MiXCR to reprocess the multiplex PCR reads, holding one entry per CDR3 protein. The sample yields some 250,000 distinct CDR3 sequences, 45% to 60% seen once. This chain links TRBV15 with TRBJ2-5, with D perhaps TRBD2 (6 bases). The sequencing sample was made of peripheral blood mononuclear cells (PBMCs). The TCR originated in a man aged 18-30 years with type 2 diabetes. CDR3 residues: CATSRDGGEVETQYF. The CDR3 nucleotides are TGTGCCACCAGCAGAGATGGTGGGGAGGTGGAGACCCAGTACTTC. Filled out from reference TRBV15 and TRBJ2-5, the complete variable domain reads DAMVIQNPRYQVTQFGKPVTLSCSQTLNHNVMYWYQQKSSQAPKLLFHYYDKDFNNEADTPDNFQSRRPNTSFCFLDIRSPGLGDTAMYLCATSRDGGEVETQYFGPGTRLLVL.